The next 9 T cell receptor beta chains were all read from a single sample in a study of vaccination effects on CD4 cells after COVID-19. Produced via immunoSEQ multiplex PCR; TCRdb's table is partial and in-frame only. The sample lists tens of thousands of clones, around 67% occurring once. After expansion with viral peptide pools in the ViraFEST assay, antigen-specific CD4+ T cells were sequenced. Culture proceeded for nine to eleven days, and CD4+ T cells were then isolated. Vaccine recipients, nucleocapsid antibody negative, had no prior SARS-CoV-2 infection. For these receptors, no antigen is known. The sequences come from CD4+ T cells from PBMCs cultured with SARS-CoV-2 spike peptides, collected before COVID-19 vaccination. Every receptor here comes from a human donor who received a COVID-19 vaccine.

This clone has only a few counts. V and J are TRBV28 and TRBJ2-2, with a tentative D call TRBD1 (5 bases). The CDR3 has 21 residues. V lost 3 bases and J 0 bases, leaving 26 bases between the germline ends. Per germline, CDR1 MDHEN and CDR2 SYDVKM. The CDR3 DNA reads TGTGCCAGCAGTTTTAAATGGGGCAGTTCTTTCGAAGAGACGAACACCGGGGAGCTGTTTTTT. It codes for CASSFKWGSSFEETNTGELFF.

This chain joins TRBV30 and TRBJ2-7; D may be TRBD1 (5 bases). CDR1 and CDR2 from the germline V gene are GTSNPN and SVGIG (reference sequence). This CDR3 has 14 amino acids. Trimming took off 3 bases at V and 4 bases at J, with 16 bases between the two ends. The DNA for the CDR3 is TGTGCCTGGAGCCCTTTCTTGGGGCGGTACGAGCAGTACTTC. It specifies CAWSPFLGRYEQYF.

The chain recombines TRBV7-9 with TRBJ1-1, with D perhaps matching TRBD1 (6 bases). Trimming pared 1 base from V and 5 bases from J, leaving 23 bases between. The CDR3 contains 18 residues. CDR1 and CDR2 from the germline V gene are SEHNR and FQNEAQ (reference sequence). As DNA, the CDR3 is TGTGCCAGCAGCTTAGAGGGTGGGGGGGCCCGCCGAAGGACTGAAGCTTTCTTT. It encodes CASSLEGGGARRRTEAFF.

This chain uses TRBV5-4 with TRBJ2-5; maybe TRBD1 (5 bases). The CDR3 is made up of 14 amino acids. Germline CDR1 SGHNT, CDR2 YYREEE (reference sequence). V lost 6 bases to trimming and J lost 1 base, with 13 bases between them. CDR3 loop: CASTPGQGQETQYF. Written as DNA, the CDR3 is TGTGCCAGCACCCCCGGTCAGGGCCAAGAGACCCAGTACTTC.

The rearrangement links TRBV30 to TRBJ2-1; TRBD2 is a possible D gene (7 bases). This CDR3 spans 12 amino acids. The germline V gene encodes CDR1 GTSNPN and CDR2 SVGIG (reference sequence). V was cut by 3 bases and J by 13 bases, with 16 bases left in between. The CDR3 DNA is TGTGCCTGGAGCCCAAAGGGGGGACTACAGTTCTTC. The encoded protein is CAWSPKGGLQFF.

The CDR3 reads CASSEWPGAQHF. The CDR3 region has the DNA TGTGCCAGCAGTGAATGGCCGGGGGCCCAGCATTTT. The rearrangement joins TRBV6-1 to TRBJ1-5, with D perhaps TRBD1 (5 bases). The germline CDR1 and CDR2 sequences are MNHNS and SASEGT. This CDR3 region has 12 residues. Trimming took 2 bases from V and 11 from J, leaving 10 bases between them.

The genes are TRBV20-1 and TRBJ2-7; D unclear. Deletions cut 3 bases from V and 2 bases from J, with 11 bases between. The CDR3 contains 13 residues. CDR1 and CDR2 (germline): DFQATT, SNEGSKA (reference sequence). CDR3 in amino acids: CSASNGPAYEQYF. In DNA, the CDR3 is TGCAGTGCTAGTAACGGGCCCGCCTACGAGCAGTACTTC.

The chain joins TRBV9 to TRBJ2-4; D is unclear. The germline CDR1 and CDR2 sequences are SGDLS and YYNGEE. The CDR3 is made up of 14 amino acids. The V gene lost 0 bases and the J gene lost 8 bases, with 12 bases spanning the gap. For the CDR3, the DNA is TGTGCCAGCAGCGTAGCGAAGGGCTCGGACATTCAGTACTTC. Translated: CASSVAKGSDIQYF.

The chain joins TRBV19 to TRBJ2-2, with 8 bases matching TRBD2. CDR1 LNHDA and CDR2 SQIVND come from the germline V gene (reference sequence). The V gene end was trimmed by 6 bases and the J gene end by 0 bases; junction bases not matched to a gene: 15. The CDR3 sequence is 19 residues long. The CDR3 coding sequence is TGTGCCAGTAGCCCTACTGGTAGCGGGGCATCGGCGAACACCGGGGAGCTGTTTTTT. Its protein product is CASSPTGSGASANTGELFF.